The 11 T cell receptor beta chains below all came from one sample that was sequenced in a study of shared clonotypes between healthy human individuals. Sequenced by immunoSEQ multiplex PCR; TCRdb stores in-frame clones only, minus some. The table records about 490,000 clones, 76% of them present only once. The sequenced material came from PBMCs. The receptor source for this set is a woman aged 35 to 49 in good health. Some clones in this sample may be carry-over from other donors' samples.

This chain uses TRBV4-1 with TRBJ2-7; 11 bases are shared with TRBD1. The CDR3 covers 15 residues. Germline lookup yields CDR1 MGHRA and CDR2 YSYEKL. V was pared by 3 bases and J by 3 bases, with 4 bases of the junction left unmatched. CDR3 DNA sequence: TGCGCCAGCAGCCACAGTGGGACAGGGGGCTACGAGCAGTACTTC. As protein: CASSHSGTGGYEQYF.

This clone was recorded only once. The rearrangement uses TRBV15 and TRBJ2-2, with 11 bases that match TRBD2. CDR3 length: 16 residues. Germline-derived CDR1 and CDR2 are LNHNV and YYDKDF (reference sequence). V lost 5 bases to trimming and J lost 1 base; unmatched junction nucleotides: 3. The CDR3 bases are TGTGCCACCAGCGGGGGACTAGCGGTGAACACCGGGGAGCTGTTTTTT. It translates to CATSGGLAVNTGELFF.

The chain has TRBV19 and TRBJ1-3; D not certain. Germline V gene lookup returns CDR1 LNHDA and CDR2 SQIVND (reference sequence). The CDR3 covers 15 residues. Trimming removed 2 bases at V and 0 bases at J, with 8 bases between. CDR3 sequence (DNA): TGTGCCAGTAGTATACGGCCTTTCTCTGGAAACACCATATATTTT. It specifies CASSIRPFSGNTIYF. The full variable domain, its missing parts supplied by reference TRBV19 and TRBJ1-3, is DGGITQSPKYLFRKEGQNVTLSCEQNLNHDAMYWYRQDPGQGLRLIYYSQIVNDFQKGDIAEGYSVSREKKESFPLTVTSAQKNPTAFYLCASSIRPFSGNTIYFGEGSWLTVV.

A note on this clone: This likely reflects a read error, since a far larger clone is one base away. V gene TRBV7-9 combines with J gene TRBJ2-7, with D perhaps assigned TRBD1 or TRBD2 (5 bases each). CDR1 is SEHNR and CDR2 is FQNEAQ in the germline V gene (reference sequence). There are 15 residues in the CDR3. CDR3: CASSLVGVRTYEQHF. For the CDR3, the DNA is TGTGCCAGCAGCTTAGTGGGGGTCCGCACCTACGAGCAGCACTTC.

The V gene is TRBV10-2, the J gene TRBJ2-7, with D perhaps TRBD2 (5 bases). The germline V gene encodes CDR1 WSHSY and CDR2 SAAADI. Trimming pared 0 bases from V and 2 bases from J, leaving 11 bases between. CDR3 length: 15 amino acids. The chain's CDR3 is CASSESLGGPYEQYF. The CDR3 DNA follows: TGCGCCAGCAGTGAGTCGTTAGGCGGGCCCTACGAGCAGTACTTC.

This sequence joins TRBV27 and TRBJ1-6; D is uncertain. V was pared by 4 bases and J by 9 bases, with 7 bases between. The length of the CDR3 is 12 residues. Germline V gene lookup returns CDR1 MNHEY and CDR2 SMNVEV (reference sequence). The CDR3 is CASSSRGSPLHF. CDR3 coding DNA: TGTGCCAGCAGTTCTCGAGGTTCACCCCTCCACTTT.

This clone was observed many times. The CDR3 loop is CASRRRDLEGTQYF. CDR3 nucleotides: TGTGCCAGCAGGCGCCGGGACCTAGAGGGGACCCAGTACTTC. The chain links TRBV7-8 to TRBJ2-5; D might be TRBD1 or TRBD2, each matching 5 bases. The CDR3 is 14 residues long. Trimming cost V 6 bases and J 7 bases, with 18 bases left between them. Looked up from germline, CDR1 is SGHVS and CDR2 is FQNEAQ.

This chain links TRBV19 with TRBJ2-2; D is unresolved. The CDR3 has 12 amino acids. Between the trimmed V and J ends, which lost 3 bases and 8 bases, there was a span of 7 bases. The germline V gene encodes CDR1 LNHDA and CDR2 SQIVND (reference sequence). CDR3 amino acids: CASSIGLGELFF. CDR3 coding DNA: TGTGCCAGTAGTATTGGCCTGGGGGAGCTGTTTTTT.

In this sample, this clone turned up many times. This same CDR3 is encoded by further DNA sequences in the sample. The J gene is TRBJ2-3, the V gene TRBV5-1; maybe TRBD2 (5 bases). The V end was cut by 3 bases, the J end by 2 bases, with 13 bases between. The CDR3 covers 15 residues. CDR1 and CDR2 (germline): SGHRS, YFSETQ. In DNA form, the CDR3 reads TGCGCCAGCAGCTCACTGTCTAGCACCACAGATACGCAGTATTTT. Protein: CASSSLSSTTDTQYF. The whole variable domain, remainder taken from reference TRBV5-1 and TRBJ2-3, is KAGVTQTPRYLIKTRGQQVTLSCSPISGHRSVSWYQQTPGQGLQFLFEYFSETQRNKGNFPGRFSGRQFSNSRSEMNVSTLELGDSALYLCASSSLSSTTDTQYFGPGTRLTVL.

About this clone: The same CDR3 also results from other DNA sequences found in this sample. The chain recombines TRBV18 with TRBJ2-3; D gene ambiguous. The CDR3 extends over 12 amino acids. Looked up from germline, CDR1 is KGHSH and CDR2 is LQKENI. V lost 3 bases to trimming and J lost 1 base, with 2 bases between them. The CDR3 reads CASSPGTDTQYF. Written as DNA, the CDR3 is TGTGCCAGCTCACCCGGCACAGATACGCAGTATTTT. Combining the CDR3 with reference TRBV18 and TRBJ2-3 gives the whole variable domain NAGVMQNPRHLVRRRGQEARLRCSPMKGHSHVYWYRQLPEEGLKFMVYLQKENIIDESGMPKERFSAEFPKEGPSILRIQQVVRGDSAAYFCASSPGTDTQYFGPGTRLTVL.

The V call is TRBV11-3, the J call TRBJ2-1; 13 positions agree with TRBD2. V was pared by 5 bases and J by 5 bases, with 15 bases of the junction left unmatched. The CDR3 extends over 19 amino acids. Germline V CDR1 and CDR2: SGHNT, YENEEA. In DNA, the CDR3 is TGTGCCAGCAGCAGGACGGCTCGGACTAGCGGGAGTTTGAACAATGAGCAGTTCTTC. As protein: CASSRTARTSGSLNNEQFF.